The source of this T cell receptor (beta chain) is a study of CD8 T cells in ankylosing spondylitis. This clonotype was counted at least ten times. Germline-derived CDR1 and CDR2 are MNHEY and SVGAGI. This CDR3 comprises 15 residues. V lost 4 bases to trimming and J lost 9 bases; unmatched junction nucleotides: 6. TCRdb re-called the 5' RACE reads with MiXCR, one entry per CDR3 protein. The sample yields 150,000 to 200,000 distinct CDR3 sequences, 11% seen once. The clonotype comes from a male donor with ankylosing spondylitis or in good health (not recorded which). This chain joins TRBV6-5 and TRBJ1-6; 10 nucleotides match TRBD1. Sequenced input: blood, either unsorted or a sorted T cell fraction (not recorded which). CDR3 region: CASSFIRDRGSPLHF. The CDR3, as DNA: TGTGCCAGCAGTTTTATCCGGGACAGGGGTTCACCCCTCCACTTT.